This T cell receptor (beta chain) was documented in a study of T cell responses to AZD1222 COVID-19 vaccine. Trimming shortened V by 8 bases and J by 0 bases, and 14 bases separated the two germline ends. The CDR3 runs 14 residues. Germline V gene data show CDR1 as WSHSY and CDR2 as SAAADI. Repertoires were generated with immunoSEQ multiplex PCR, while TCRdb's copy carries only in-frame clones and drops some. The table lists 98,000 or so clones, around 84% of them singletons. The gene calls are TRBV10-2 and TRBJ2-7, with no clear D. The sequence was obtained from an adult in good health. Here the sequenced sample was peripheral blood, taken on day 0 of AZD1222 vaccination. Here the CDR3 reads CASLTRQSSYEQYF. Written as DNA, the CDR3 is TGCGCCAGCCTTACCAGGCAGAGCTCCTACGAGCAGTACTTC.